The rows below give T cell receptor beta chains drawn from one sample of a study of OX40 agonist ivuxolimab in advanced cancers. The protocol was immunoSEQ multiplex PCR, while the TCRdb copy is restricted to in-frame clones and leaves out a portion. The sample holds about 31,000 clones, 82% seen once. Sequencing was performed on CD4+ or CD8+ T cells sorted from blood, taken in a trial of the OX40 agonist ivuxolimab. Receptors were obtained from an adult with an advanced solid tumor such as melanoma, head and neck, liver or kidney cancer. Each CDR3 is given with its conserved first and last residue. A D gene is named only where the DNA matches it firmly. Clone size is not always given. Where it is, it says once, few, many or a class for expanded clones.

>TRBV11-2|TRBD2|TRBJ2-1|.
TGTGCCAGCAGCTTAGGAGAGCGGGACTATGAGCAGTTCTTC
CASSLGERDYEQFF
>TRBV5-1|.|TRBJ2-7|once
TGCGCCAGCAGCCTGACAGGGACTACCTACGAGCAGTACTTC
CASSLTGTTYEQYF
>TRBV11-2|.|TRBJ2-3|.
TGTGCCAGCAGCTTAGCGAGTACAGATACGCAGTATTTT
CASSLASTDTQYF
>TRBV6-1|.|TRBJ1-5|.
TGTGCCAGCAGTGAAGAACAGGATCAGCCCCAGCATTTT
CASSEEQDQPQHF
>TRBV5-6|TRBD1|TRBJ2-7|.
TGTGCCAGCAGACCGAGGGGGCAACTAGACTACGAGCAGTACTTC
CASRPRGQLDYEQYF
>TRBV6-4|TRBD1|TRBJ1-1|.
TGTGCCAGCAGTGACTCGGGACAGCCTGAAGCTTTCTTT
CASSDSGQPEAFF
>TRBV28|.|TRBJ1-6|.
TGTGCCAGCACCCTAAGGACCCCAGCGGATTCACCCCTCCACTTT
CASTLRTPADSPLHF
>TRBV6-1|TRBD1|TRBJ2-2|.
TGTGCCAGCAGTGTTACAGGGGGCACCGGGGAGCTGTTTTTT
CASSVTGGTGELFF
>TRBV6-5|.|TRBJ1-1|.
TGTGCCAGCAGTTCCCCCCGACTGGGGAACACTGAAGCTTTCTTT
CASSSPRLGNTEAFF
>TRBV6-1|.|TRBJ1-2|.
TGTGCCAGCAGGGAGGGGGAACTGGGGGGCTACACCTTC
CASREGELGGYTF
>TRBV2|.|TRBJ1-4|.
TGTGCCAGCAAGGGAGTCGCTGAAAAACTGTTTTTT
CASKGVAEKLFF
>TRBV7-6|.|TRBJ1-6|medium-sized
TGTGCCAGCAGCCCAGGGGCCTCCAATTCACCCCTCCACTTT
CASSPGASNSPLHF
>TRBV5-1|TRBD1|TRBJ2-7|.
TGCGCCAGCAGCTTTGGGACAGGGGGCTACGACGAGCAGTACTTC
CASSFGTGGYDEQYF
>TRBV6-6|.|TRBJ1-5|.
TGTGCCAGCAGCCATACGACAGCTAGCAATCAGCCCCAGCATTTT
CASSHTTASNQPQHF
>TRBV9|.|TRBJ2-1|.
TGTGCCAGCAGCGCTCAACGGGCTTCCTACAATGAGCAGTTCTTC
CASSAQRASYNEQFF
>TRBV28|TRBD1|TRBJ2-2|medium-sized
TGTGCCAGCAGCTCTCTTCGGACAGGGGGCACCGGGGAGCTGTTTTTT
CASSSLRTGGTGELFF
>TRBV28|TRBD1|TRBJ2-7|.
TGTGCCAGCACAAGAGTCATCGGACAGGACTACGAGCAGTACTTC
CASTRVIGQDYEQYF
>TRBV19|.|TRBJ2-1|once
TGTGCCAGTAGTATTACTGTAAACCCGGGACCTTCACTGTTCTTC
CASSITVNPGPSLFF
>TRBV19|.|TRBJ2-3|once
TGTGCCAGTAGTATAGATCGAGGTTTCTCAGATACGCAGTATTTT
CASSIDRGFSDTQYF
>TRBV11-2|.|TRBJ2-5|.
TGTGCCAGCAGCTTGGGGGAGACCCAGTACTTC
CASSLGETQYF
>TRBV5-6|TRBD1|TRBJ2-3|.
TGTGCCAGCAGCCCCAAATACAGGGGGACAGATACGCAGTATTTT
CASSPKYRGTDTQYF
>TRBV6-6|.|TRBJ1-1|.
TGTGCCAGCAGTTACCAGGGTACACTTGAAGCTTTCTTT
CASSYQGTLEAFF
>TRBV4-1|.|TRBJ2-3|.
TGCGCCAGCAGCCCCTCAAGCACTAGAGATACGCAGTATTTT
CASSPSSTRDTQYF
>TRBV5-1|.|TRBJ2-3|once
TGCGCCAGCAGCGCGACCACAGATACGCAGTATTTT
CASSATTDTQYF
>TRBV6-6|.|TRBJ2-7|.
TGTGCCAGCAGTTACCAACAGACGGCCCTTACATACGAGCAGTACTTC
CASSYQQTALTYEQYF
>TRBV4-1|.|TRBJ1-1|.
TGCGCCAGCAGCCAACAGGACGGCTTGAACACTGAAGCTTTCTTT
CASSQQDGLNTEAFF
>TRBV7-9|.|TRBJ1-2|.
TGTGCCAGCAGCTCTACCGGGAACAGCTATGGCTACACCTTC
CASSSTGNSYGYTF
>TRBV11-1|TRBD2|TRBJ2-1|.
TGTGCCAGCAGCTCCCCAGGACTAGCAATGGTGCAGTTCTTC
CASSSPGLAMVQFF
>TRBV15|.|TRBJ2-7|.
TGTGCCACCAGCAGCTACGTCGGCTACGAGCAGTACTTC
CATSSYVGYEQYF
>TRBV4-1|TRBD1|TRBJ2-7|.
TGCGCCAGCAGCCCGCGACAGGGAACGTCCTACGAGCAGTACTTC
CASSPRQGTSYEQYF
>TRBV19|.|TRBJ1-3|.
TGTGCCAGTAACACCGACGGAAACTCTGGAAACACCATATATTTT
CASNTDGNSGNTIYF
>TRBV23-1|.|TRBJ1-5|.
TGCGCCAGCAGTCACGGGGGGGGCAGCAATCAGCCCCAGCATTTT
CASSHGGGSNQPQHF
>TRBV10-3|TRBD1|TRBJ1-1|once
TGTGCCATCAGTAGCGGGACAGGGGGGAGGAACACTGAAGCTTTCTTT
CAISSGTGGRNTEAFF
>TRBV28|.|TRBJ2-7|.
TGTGCCAGCAGTCCGGGGGAGCAGTACTTC
CASSPGEQYF
>TRBV28|TRBD2|TRBJ2-7|.
TGTGCCAGCAGGGCGGGACTAGCGGGAAGCTCCTACGAGCAGTACTTC
CASRAGLAGSSYEQYF
>TRBV15|TRBD1|TRBJ2-7|.
TGTGCCACCAGCAAGCGGACAGGTTTAACATACGAGCAGTACTTC
CATSKRTGLTYEQYF
>TRBV7-2|TRBD2|TRBJ2-5|few
TGTGCCAGCAGCCCCCCTAGCGGGGGTCCTCGGGGGGAGACCCAGTACTTC
CASSPPSGGPRGETQYF
>TRBV9|.|TRBJ1-5|.
TGTGCCAGCAGCGTAGACCCCGGACGTCAGCCCCAGCATTTT
CASSVDPGRQPQHF
>TRBV7-2|TRBD1|TRBJ1-5|.
TGTGCCAGCAGCTGGGGGACAGGGGGCGATCAGCCCCAGCATTTT
CASSWGTGGDQPQHF
>TRBV6-1|TRBD2|TRBJ2-7|.
TGTGCCAGCAGGGCGGGACTAGCGGGGATCTACGAGCAGTACTTC
CASRAGLAGIYEQYF
>TRBV5-4|TRBD1|TRBJ2-7|.
TGTGCCAGCAGCGGACACAGGGGGCGAGACTCCTACGAGCAGTACTTC
CASSGHRGRDSYEQYF
>TRBV7-2|TRBD2|TRBJ2-7|.
TGTGCCAGCAGCTTTGGTCTAGCGGGGGTAGGGGAGCAGTACTTC
CASSFGLAGVGEQYF
>TRBV29-1|TRBD1|TRBJ1-2|.
TGCAGCGTTGAAGGGCGTATGGACAGGGAAGATTTTAACTATGGCTACACCTTC
CSVEGRMDREDFNYGYTF
>TRBV11-2|.|TRBJ2-1|.
TGTGCCAGCAGCCCCACCCGCGGATACAATGAGCAGTTCTTC
CASSPTRGYNEQFF
>TRBV2|.|TRBJ1-6|few
TGTGCCAGCAGTGTGGGGCAGGGTCGGAATTCACCCCTCCACTTT
CASSVGQGRNSPLHF
>TRBV28|TRBD2|TRBJ2-1|.
TGTGCCAGCAGTCCAGCGGGGGAGCAGTTCTTC
CASSPAGEQFF
>TRBV6-1|TRBD1|TRBJ2-7|once
TGTGCCAGCAGTGAACAGGGGGCAAACGAGCAGTACTTC
CASSEQGANEQYF